This T cell receptor beta chain was identified during a study of T cell repertoires in cytomegalovirus infection. Study in general: CMV infection together with matching HLA type was indicated by public TCR beta signatures.

V dropped 2 bases and J dropped 5; count of bases not matched to a gene: 22. The CDR3 has 20 residues. Germline CDR1 reads MGHDK; CDR2 reads SYGVNS. MiXCR, applied by TCRdb to the reads, yields one record per CDR3 protein. Of roughly 230,000 distinct CDR3 sequences in the sample, about a sixth were seen once. This clonotype was detected many times. The source of this sequence is a human donor in good health (CMV status not recorded). Some clones in this sample may be carry-over from other donors' samples. The sample was CD8+ T cells from PBMCs. The rearrangement joins TRBV25-1 to TRBJ2-3; 7 positions agree with TRBD1. The CDR3 coding sequence is TGTGCCAGCAGTGAACACTGGCAGGGGGTAGGGGAGCCGGCAGGAGATACGCAGTATTTT. It translates to CASSEHWQGVGEPAGDTQYF.